The source of this TCR beta chain is a study of molecular identifiers for immune sequencing clone quantification. Whole-study context: Replicate experiments divided RNA from about 19,000 or 110,000 naive CD8 cells into five parts and sequenced four.

A remark on this clonotype: Its ends do not fully match the called genes, so a read error is possible.

The CDR3 length is 14 residues. Germline CDR1 and CDR2: PRHDT and FYEKMQ (reference sequence). Making the bulk TCR libraries relied on previously described methods and listed TCR primers. One entry per CDR3 protein results from TCRdb running MiXCR on the PCR reads. The sample holds 90,000 to 120,000 distinct CDR3 sequences, about 35% seen once. Sorting was used to obtain naive CD8 T cells (CD8+CD4-CCR7+CD45RA+). This chain uses TRBV13 with TRBJ1-1, with a possible D match to TRBD1 (5 bases). The receptor was isolated from a human donor in good health. Some libraries in this study had Jurkat cell RNA spiked in. The material sequenced was naive CD8+ T cells from blood, with Jurkat cell RNA spiked in. The subset is: FACS-sorted CD8+CD4-CCR7+CD45RA+ naive T cells. The chain's CDR3 is CASTQGLFGTEAYF. CDR3 in DNA: TGTGCCAGCACCCAGGGCCTCTTTGGCACTGAAGCTTACTTT.